Listed below are T cell receptor beta chains from one sample, sequenced in a study of blood T cell repertoires in COVID-19. Clones were read by immunoSEQ multiplex PCR, and TCRdb kept only the in-frame ones, dropping some. The top ten hold 18% of the sample, which has about 210,000 clones, about 85% seen once. Sequencing used PBMCs or T cells enriched from blood (not recorded which). These receptors were collected from a man aged 35 to 55 who had recovered from COVID-19. Both conserved end residues are part of each CDR3. Each record gives: D gene, J gene, V gene, clone size, CDR3 protein, CDR3 DNA. The D gene is left open where the match is weak. For some rows the clone size is stated as once, few or many, or as a class when expanded; others skip it.

d_gene: .
j_gene: TRBJ1-2
v_gene: TRBV12-3/TRBV12-4
abundance: .
CDR3aa: CASSLARGHGYTF
CDR3nt: TGTGCCAGCAGTTTAGCAAGGGGTCATGGCTACACCTTC

d_gene: .
j_gene: TRBJ2-1
v_gene: TRBV5-3
abundance: .
CDR3aa: CARSRRDFLGYNEQFF
CDR3nt: TGTGCCAGAAGCCGGCGGGACTTCCTAGGGTACAATGAGCAGTTCTTC

d_gene: .
j_gene: TRBJ1-5
v_gene: TRBV7-2
abundance: few
CDR3aa: CASSLVAGGNNQPQHF
CDR3nt: TGTGCCAGCAGCTTAGTAGCCGGGGGGAACAATCAGCCCCAGCATTTT

d_gene: TRBD2
j_gene: TRBJ2-5
v_gene: TRBV3-1/TRBV3-2
abundance: .
CDR3aa: CASSNPGLAVETQYF
CDR3nt: TGTGCCAGCAGCAACCCGGGACTAGCGGTGGAGACCCAGTACTTC

d_gene: TRBD1
j_gene: TRBJ2-7
v_gene: TRBV4-1
abundance: .
CDR3aa: CASSHSGQGAYEQYF
CDR3nt: TGCGCCAGCAGCCACTCCGGACAGGGGGCGTACGAGCAGTACTTC

d_gene: .
j_gene: TRBJ2-1
v_gene: TRBV24-1
abundance: .
CDR3aa: CATSDFGGSSYNEQFF
CDR3nt: TGTGCCACCAGTGATTTCGGTGGGAGCTCCTACAATGAGCAGTTCTTC

d_gene: TRBD1
j_gene: TRBJ2-5
v_gene: TRBV5-1
abundance: .
CDR3aa: CASSLGAGGFGETQYF
CDR3nt: TGCGCCAGCAGCTTGGGTGCAGGGGGCTTCGGAGAGACCCAGTACTTC

d_gene: .
j_gene: TRBJ2-7
v_gene: TRBV19
abundance: .
CDR3aa: CASSISGVSYEQYF
CDR3nt: TGTGCCAGTAGTATTTCAGGGGTCTCCTACGAGCAGTACTTC

d_gene: .
j_gene: TRBJ1-1
v_gene: TRBV15
abundance: .
CDR3aa: CATRTQGLGTEAFF
CDR3nt: TGTGCCACCCGCACGCAGGGTCTGGGCACTGAAGCTTTCTTT

d_gene: .
j_gene: TRBJ2-1
v_gene: TRBV6-5
abundance: .
CDR3aa: CASSPYNEQFF
CDR3nt: TGTGCCAGTTCTCCGTACAATGAGCAGTTCTTC

d_gene: TRBD2
j_gene: TRBJ2-7
v_gene: TRBV11-2
abundance: .
CDR3aa: CASSLSGSVYEQYF
CDR3nt: TGTGCCAGCAGCTTGAGCGGGAGTGTCTACGAGCAGTACTTC

d_gene: .
j_gene: TRBJ1-5
v_gene: TRBV19
abundance: few
CDR3aa: CASSASEGGYGNQPQHF
CDR3nt: TGTGCCAGTAGTGCCTCCGAAGGGGGTTATGGCAATCAGCCCCAGCATTTT

d_gene: .
j_gene: TRBJ2-2
v_gene: TRBV7-3
abundance: .
CDR3aa: CASSLLNGQSAGELFF
CDR3nt: TGTGCCAGCAGCTTACTCAACGGACAGTCAGCGGGGGAGCTGTTTTTT

d_gene: TRBD1
j_gene: TRBJ1-1
v_gene: TRBV19
abundance: .
CDR3aa: CASSMDRRNTEAFF
CDR3nt: TGTGCCAGTAGTATGGACAGGAGGAACACTGAAGCTTTCTTT

d_gene: .
j_gene: TRBJ1-5
v_gene: TRBV11-2
abundance: .
CDR3aa: CASSLDPGGPQHF
CDR3nt: TGTGCCAGCAGCTTAGATCCGGGGGGCCCCCAGCATTTT

d_gene: .
j_gene: TRBJ1-1
v_gene: TRBV11-3
abundance: .
CDR3aa: CASSRRNTEAFF
CDR3nt: TGTGCCAGCAGCCGGAGGAACACTGAAGCTTTCTTT

d_gene: .
j_gene: TRBJ2-1
v_gene: TRBV2
abundance: .
CDR3aa: CASSEGNAGYNEQFF
CDR3nt: TGTGCCAGCAGTGAGGGTAACGCGGGCTACAATGAGCAGTTCTTC

d_gene: TRBD1
j_gene: TRBJ1-1
v_gene: TRBV7-2
abundance: once
CDR3aa: CASSLGQGREAFF
CDR3nt: TGTGCCAGCAGCTTAGGACAGGGAAGGGAAGCTTTCTTT

d_gene: .
j_gene: TRBJ2-3
v_gene: TRBV11-2
abundance: .
CDR3aa: CAIRGGSGNSGTQYF
CDR3nt: TGTGCCATCAGGGGGGGGAGCGGGAATTCTGGTACGCAGTATTTT

d_gene: .
j_gene: TRBJ2-7
v_gene: TRBV5-5
abundance: .
CDR3aa: CASSLGAPEQYF
CDR3nt: TGTGCCAGCAGCTTGGGGGCGCCAGAGCAGTACTTC

d_gene: .
j_gene: TRBJ2-1
v_gene: TRBV6-2/TRBV6-3
abundance: .
CDR3aa: CASSYFAGNEQFF
CDR3nt: TGTGCCAGCAGTTATTTCGCAGGGAATGAGCAGTTCTTC

d_gene: TRBD1
j_gene: TRBJ2-7
v_gene: TRBV6-4
abundance: .
CDR3aa: CASSPTGQSYEQYF
CDR3nt: TGTGCCAGCAGCCCCACGGGACAGTCCTACGAGCAGTACTTC

d_gene: TRBD1
j_gene: TRBJ1-4
v_gene: TRBV10-3
abundance: .
CDR3aa: CAISDQGATNEKLFF
CDR3nt: TGTGCCATCAGTGACCAGGGGGCAACTAATGAAAAACTGTTTTTT

d_gene: .
j_gene: TRBJ1-6
v_gene: TRBV5-4
abundance: few
CDR3aa: CASSESHRATYNSPLHF
CDR3nt: TGTGCCAGCAGCGAAAGTCACAGGGCTACCTATAATTCACCCCTCCACTTT